Shown below are 8 T cell receptor beta chains from a single sample sequenced in a study of technical replicates of blood from a handful of donors. TCRdb keeps only in-frame clones here, not all; method: immunoSEQ multiplex PCR. The sample shows some 93,000 clones, 95% of them seen only once. Sequenced: T cells isolated from PBMCs. All receptors derive from a human donor in good health.

This chain connects TRBV7-9 to TRBJ2-1, with 9 bases aligning to TRBD1. J lost 4 bases, V lost 0 bases, and 1 base had no gene match. CDR1 and CDR2 from the germline V gene are SEHNR and FQNEAQ (reference sequence). CDR3 length: 15 amino acids. The DNA of the CDR3 is TGTGCCAGCAGCTTAGCACAGGGGGCTTACAATGAGCAGTTCTTC. It specifies CASSLAQGAYNEQFF. Looking up the rest from reference TRBV7-9 and TRBJ2-1 gives the full variable domain: DTGVSQNPRHKITKRGQNVTFRCDPISEHNRLYWYRQTLGQGPEFLTYFQNEAQLEKSRLLSDRFSAERPKGSFSTLEIQRTEQGDSAMYLCASSLAQGAYNEQFFGPGTRLTVL.

This chain links TRBV5-6 with TRBJ1-1; weak D call: TRBD1 (5 bases). Trimming left V 4 bases short and J 10 bases short, with 11 bases between. The CDR3 length is 11 residues. The germline V gene encodes CDR1 SGHDT and CDR2 YYEEEE. The CDR3: CASSTGGTAFF. The CDR3 DNA reads TGTGCCAGCAGCACCGGGGGTACAGCTTTCTTT.

This chain connects TRBV29-1 to TRBJ2-1; TRBD1 matches 12 bases. The germline V gene has CDR1 SQVTM and CDR2 ANQGSEA. The junction had 7 bases not matched to a gene; V was cut back by 3 bases and J by 7 bases. The CDR3 consists of 15 residues. This CDR3 is CSVELGQGAGNEQFF. CDR3 DNA: TGCAGCGTTGAGTTGGGACAGGGGGCTGGAAATGAGCAGTTCTTC.

The V and J genes are TRBV6-5 and TRBJ1-3; D might be TRBD1 (5 bases). V was trimmed by 6 bases and J by 2 bases, leaving 14 bases between them. Germline CDR1 reads MNHEY; CDR2 reads SVGAGI. This CDR3 has 15 residues. CDR3 nucleotide sequence: TGTGCCAGCAGGAGACAGTTTGGTACTGGAAACACCATATATTTT. Translating gives CASRRQFGTGNTIYF.

This clone was seen only once. CDR3 amino acids: CASSDWGTGNDIQYF. The CDR3 bases are TGTGCCAGCAGTGATTGGGGGACAGGGAACGACATTCAGTACTTC. The V and J genes are TRBV6-1 and TRBJ2-4; 9 nucleotides agree with TRBD1. V was pared by 3 bases and J by 8 bases, with 8 bases of the junction left unmatched. The CDR3 is made up of 15 amino acids. Germline V lookup: CDR1 MNHNS, CDR2 SASEGT.

V is TRBV19 and J is TRBJ2-7; 8 nucleotides align to TRBD1. The germline gives CDR1 LNHDA, CDR2 SQIVND (reference sequence). With V trimmed by 5 bases and J by 5 bases, 8 bases remained unmatched. This CDR3 spans 14 amino acids. DNA of the CDR3: TGTGCCAGTAGTTCGGACAGGGTGACCCACGAGCAGTACTTC. The encoded protein is CASSSDRVTHEQYF.

This sequence joins TRBV5-6 and TRBJ1-2; TRBD1 agrees at 7 bases. The CDR3 has 15 amino acids. Germline-derived CDR1 and CDR2 are SGHDT and YYEEEE. J lost 4 bases, V lost 4 bases, and 10 bases had no gene match. The CDR3 spells CASSGTPQGSYGYTF. DNA of the CDR3: TGTGCCAGCAGCGGAACCCCACAGGGGTCCTATGGCTACACCTTC.

The chain combines TRBV5-1 with TRBJ2-7; 10 positions agree with TRBD1. CDR3 length equals 15 residues. Losses at the gene ends were 0 bases for V and 4 bases for J; bases not matched to a gene: 4. From germline, CDR1 is SGHRS and CDR2 YFSETQ. CDR3 nucleotide sequence: TGCGCCAGCAGCTTGGCGGGACAGGGGATGTACGAGCAGTACTTC. It encodes CASSLAGQGMYEQYF.